These 5 T cell receptor beta chains came from one sample sequenced in a study of blood T cell repertoires in COVID-19. This table comes from immunoSEQ multiplex PCR, and its TCRdb copy is limited to in-frame clones, with some not included. The table includes approximately 360,000 clones, almost 90% detected once. The material sequenced was peripheral blood. Source of these receptors: a man aged 18-30 years with active or convalescent COVID-19.

This chain links TRBV14 with TRBJ1-6; a weak D match, TRBD1 (5 bases). The CDR3 covers 13 residues. In germline, CDR1 is SGHDN, CDR2 FVKESK. V dropped 4 bases and J dropped 10 bases, with 11 bases sitting between them. CDR3 region: CASSPQGISPLHF. CDR3 sequence (DNA): TGTGCCAGCAGCCCTCAGGGCATCTCACCCCTCCACTTT.

The chain is built from TRBV5-1 and TRBJ2-7; TRBD1 agrees at 7 bases. The CDR3 spans 14 residues. Germline trimming cut 0 bases from V and 5 bases from J; bases unmatched to any gene: 5. The germline V gene encodes CDR1 SGHRS and CDR2 YFSETQ. CDR3 bases: TGCGCCAGCAGCTTGGCCGACAGGGCGAACGAGCAGTACTTC. This gives the protein CASSLADRANEQYF.

The rearrangement joins TRBV6-5 to TRBJ1-5; 9 positions agree with TRBD1. Germline V CDR1 and CDR2: MNHEY, SVGAGI. The CDR3 covers 14 residues. The J segment lost 4 bases and the V segment lost 6 bases, leaving 4 bases of the junction unmatched. The DNA for the CDR3 is TGTGCCAGCAGGCGGGACAGGGATAATCAGCCCCAGCATTTT. Translating it yields CASRRDRDNQPQHF.

This clone was seen a few times. The rearrangement joins TRBV19 to TRBJ1-5, with D uncertain. This CDR3 is built from 16 residues. The germline V gene encodes CDR1 LNHDA and CDR2 SQIVND (reference sequence). V shed 10 bases and J shed 0 bases, with 19 bases lying between them. This CDR3 is CAKRTVGIYSNQPQHF. CDR3 in DNA: TGTGCCAAACGGACTGTAGGCATCTATAGCAATCAGCCCCAGCATTTT.

The V gene is TRBV6-2 or TRBV6-3, the J gene TRBJ1-4; perhaps TRBD1 as D (6 bases). The CDR3 totals 16 residues. Germline assignment: CDR1 MNHEY and CDR2 SVGEGT. The ends were cut back, 5 bases at V and 2 bases at J, with 15 bases in the middle. The CDR3 loop reads CASSTPSGETNEKLFF. DNA for the CDR3: TGTGCCAGCAGTACACCCTCAGGGGAGACTAATGAAAAACTGTTTTTT.